The 21 T cell receptor beta chains in this list originate from one sample, sequenced in a study of identical twins. TCRdb re-derived calls from the 5' RACE reads in MiXCR, one entry per CDR3 protein. The sample contains some 660,000 distinct CDR3 sequences, 8% to 9% of which appear only once. These data were likewise used in another study, on yellow fever vaccine responses in identical twins.

What was sequenced was PBMCs. These TCRs come from a woman aged 18-29 years in good health.

This CDR3 is CSAQTDRAEQFF. The CDR3 nucleotides are TGCAGTGCTCAAACAGACAGGGCTGAGCAGTTCTTC. V gene TRBV20-1 combines with J gene TRBJ2-1, with 7 bases lining up with TRBD1. The CDR3 extends over 12 amino acids. After removal of 5 bases from V and 9 bases from J, the junction contained 7 bases not matched to a gene. Germline V CDR1 and CDR2: DFQATT, SNEGSKA (reference sequence).

V and J are TRBV7-9 and TRBJ1-5; D is uncertain. The CDR3 contains 14 residues. Per germline, CDR1 SEHNR and CDR2 FQNEAQ (reference sequence). V shed 2 bases and J shed 3 bases, with 8 bases lying between them. CDR3 residues: CASSLSGDNQPQHF. DNA of the CDR3: TGTGCCAGCAGCTTATCGGGCGACAATCAGCCCCAGCATTTT.

V and J are TRBV20-1 and TRBJ2-7; 7 positions match TRBD1. The V and J ends lost 3 bases and 1 base, in that order; junction bases with no gene match: 6. Germline CDR1 is DFQATT and CDR2 is SNEGSKA (reference sequence). The length of the CDR3 is 14 residues. CDR3 in DNA: TGCAGTGCTAGGGACGGGACAGCATCCTACGAGCAGTACTTC. As protein: CSARDGTASYEQYF.

Only a few counts were recorded for this clonotype. This chain links TRBV4-1 with TRBJ2-1, with D possibly TRBD1 on 8 matching bases. There are 14 residues in the CDR3. V lost 2 bases, J lost 7 bases, and 12 bases lay in between. Germline lookup yields CDR1 MGHRA and CDR2 YSYEKL. The CDR3 spells CASSQTGGGNEQFF. Here the CDR3 DNA reads TGCGCCAGCAGCCAAACAGGGGGGGGGAATGAGCAGTTCTTC.

The CDR3 DNA follows: TGTGCCAGCAGTGTAGGGGGGGCGCTGGGACCCGCAGATACGCAGTATTTT. Amino acid sequence: CASSVGGALGPADTQYF. The genes are TRBV2 and TRBJ2-3; tentative D call: TRBD2 (7 bases). The CDR3 runs 17 residues. The germline gives CDR1 SNHLY, CDR2 FYNNEI. V lost 4 bases and J 4 bases, leaving 21 bases between the germline ends.

The V gene is TRBV5-1, the J gene TRBJ2-2; the D is unclear. The CDR3 length is 15 residues. Trimming removed 0 bases from V and 6 bases from J, with 12 bases in between. Germline V gives CDR1 SGHRS, CDR2 YFSETQ. CDR3 coding DNA: TGCGCCAGCAGCTTGGCCTCAGGAATGGCCGGGGAGCTGTTTTTT. Its translation is CASSLASGMAGELFF.

This clonotype was observed at least ten times. The rearrangement joins TRBV18 to TRBJ2-7, with 9 bases fitting TRBD2. V shed 3 bases, J shed 0 bases, and the junction held 3 bases outside the gene matches. This CDR3 spans 15 amino acids. The V gene's germline CDR1 is KGHSH and CDR2 LQKENI. CDR3 coding DNA: TGTGCCAGCTCACCTCCGACTAGCGGCTCCTACGAGCAGTACTTC. Protein product: CASSPPTSGSYEQYF.

Written as DNA, the CDR3 is TGTGCCACCATGAGACAGGGGGAGTACGAGCAGTACTTC. Its translation: CATMRQGEYEQYF. J is TRBJ2-7 and V is TRBV25-1, with 9 bases identical to TRBD1. The ends lost 10 bases at V and 4 bases at J; junction bases unmatched: 8. Germline V CDR1 and CDR2: MGHDK, SYGVNS. This CDR3 comprises 13 residues.

This chain connects TRBV28 to TRBJ2-7, with D perhaps matching TRBD1 or TRBD2 (5 bases each). CDR3 length: 12 amino acids. The V end was cut by 8 bases, the J end by 11 bases, with 19 bases between. Germline-derived CDR1 and CDR2 are MDHEN and SYDVKM. The CDR3: CASQTSGPRKYF. The CDR3 nucleotides are TGTGCCAGCCAAACTTCGGGACCCCGCAAGTACTTC.

This clonotype was recorded at least ten times. The chain joins TRBV5-1 to TRBJ1-2; D might be TRBD1 (5 bases). Germline CDR1 and CDR2: SGHRS and YFSETQ. This CDR3 has 13 amino acids. The ends were cut back, 4 bases at V and 2 bases at J, with 9 bases in the middle. The CDR3, as DNA: TGCGCCAGCAGCCGGGGGACGAACTATGGCTACACCTTC. Its protein is CASSRGTNYGYTF.

This clonotype was recorded a few times. The CDR3 DNA sequence: TGTGCCAGCAGCAAAGGCTTCGGGTTCCCCATCTTTAGGGGCACCGGGGAGCTGTTTTTT. Translated, it gives CASSKGFGFPIFRGTGELFF. The chain employs TRBV21-1 and TRBJ2-2; the table's D call TRBD1 went unverified against the DNA. TRBV21-1 corresponds to a pseudogene. The CDR3 is made up of 20 amino acids.

This clonotype was seen a few times. V is TRBV29-1 and J is TRBJ1-1; TRBD1 aligns across 7 bases. Germline CDR1 reads SQVTM; CDR2 reads ANQGSEA. The CDR3 consists of 13 residues. The V segment lost 3 bases and the J segment 1 base; nucleotides outside the gene matches: 2. CDR3 in amino acids: CSVDGDRNTEAFF. The CDR3 DNA follows: TGCAGCGTTGATGGGGACAGGAACACTGAAGCTTTCTTT. Based on the CDR3 plus reference TRBV29-1 and TRBJ1-1, the full variable domain is SAVISQKPSRDICQRGTSLTIQCQVDSQVTMMFWYRQQPGQSLTLIATANQGSEATYESGFVIDKFPISRPNLTFSTLTVSNMSPEDSSIYLCSVDGDRNTEAFFGQGTRLTVV.

The chain is built from TRBV7-9 and TRBJ2-5; D may be TRBD1 (6 bases). V lost 6 bases and J 5 bases, leaving 16 bases between the germline ends. CDR3 length: 14 residues. In germline, CDR1 is SEHNR, CDR2 FQNEAQ (reference sequence). The CDR3 region has the DNA TGTGCCAGCAGTACACACAGGGCAGTGGAGACCCAGTACTTC. Amino acid sequence: CASSTHRAVETQYF. The full variable domain, its missing parts supplied by reference TRBV7-9 and TRBJ2-5, is DTGVSQNPRHKITKRGQNVTFRCDPISEHNRLYWYRQTLGQGPEFLTYFQNEAQLEKSRLLSDRFSAERPKGSFSTLEIQRTEQGDSAMYLCASSTHRAVETQYFGPGTRLLVL.

This clonotype was seen a handful of times. The chain couples TRBV7-9 to TRBJ2-3; D remains unclear. This CDR3 has 16 amino acids. Germline V gene sequence: CDR1 SEHNR, CDR2 FQNEAQ (reference sequence). The V gene lost 5 bases and the J gene lost 1 base, with 16 bases spanning the gap. CDR3 amino acids: CASSPPRITGTDTQYF. The CDR3, as DNA: TGTGCCAGCAGCCCCCCTCGGATAACAGGCACAGATACGCAGTATTTT.

Many counts were recorded for this clonotype. The chain links TRBV29-1 to TRBJ2-1, with D tentatively TRBD2 (5 bases). Germline CDR1 is SQVTM and CDR2 is ANQGSEA. Trimming removed 5 bases at V and 8 bases at J, with 16 bases between. The length of the CDR3 is 13 residues. CDR3 region: CSVLTPNGDEQFF. The CDR3 nucleotides are TGCAGCGTTCTTACCCCTAACGGGGATGAGCAGTTCTTC.

This clonotype appeared a few times. The chain has TRBV14 and TRBJ2-7; D call uncertain. CDR3 length equals 14 residues. Between the trimmed V and J ends, which lost 1 base and 2 bases, there was a span of 9 bases. Germline lookup yields CDR1 SGHDN and CDR2 FVKESK. The CDR3 sequence is CASSQVNRPYEQYF. In DNA, the CDR3 is TGTGCCAGCAGCCAAGTGAACAGACCCTACGAGCAGTACTTC.

This clonotype turned up a few times. V is TRBV2 and J is TRBJ2-4; possibly TRBD1 or TRBD2 for D (7 bases each). V shed 8 bases and J shed 12 bases, with 20 bases lying between them. The CDR3 sequence is 13 residues long. CDR1 and CDR2 (germline): SNHLY, FYNNEI. The CDR3, as DNA: TGTGCCAGCGGACAGGATTCGGGGGGCCCTCAGTACTTC. Its protein product is CASGQDSGGPQYF.

This clonotype has at least ten counts. The chain couples TRBV28 to TRBJ2-1, with TRBD2 identical over 10 bases. Trimming cost V 2 bases and J 6 bases; bases outside gene matches: 10. This CDR3 is built from 17 residues. Per the germline V gene, CDR1 is MDHEN and CDR2 is SYDVKM. CDR3 sequence reads: CASSLGRLAGGGNEQFF. The CDR3 region has the DNA TGTGCCAGCAGTTTAGGCAGATTAGCGGGAGGCGGCAATGAGCAGTTCTTC.

The V gene is TRBV29-1, the J gene TRBJ2-1; D is possibly TRBD1 or TRBD2 (5 bases each). Germline V gene lookup returns CDR1 SQVTM and CDR2 ANQGSEA. This CDR3 has 16 residues. The V end lost 7 bases, the J end lost 4 bases, and 23 bases lay between the germline ends. In DNA, the CDR3 is TGCAGCGCCAGAGGGGTCCCCATAGAACAATACAATGAGCAGTTCTTC. This sequence encodes CSARGVPIEQYNEQFF.

This sequence joins TRBV7-3 and TRBJ2-1; D unclear. The CDR3 spans 12 residues. Germline CDR1 SGHTA, CDR2 FQGTGA. With 5 bases removed from V and 9 bases from J, the gap between germline ends came to 11 bases. The CDR3 bases are TGTGCCAGCAGCCCAATGGGCGGTGAGCAGTTCTTC. It encodes CASSPMGGEQFF. The full variable domain, completed using reference TRBV7-3 and TRBJ2-1, is GAGVSQTPSNKVTEKGKYVELRCDPISGHTALYWYRQSLGQGPEFLIYFQGTGAADDSGLPNDRFFAVRPEGSVSTLKIQRTERGDSAVYLCASSPMGGEQFFGPGTRLTVL.

The V call is TRBV28, the J call TRBJ2-7; D might be TRBD1 (5 bases). This CDR3 is 13 amino acids long. V was trimmed by 10 bases and J by 3 bases, leaving 16 bases between them. The germline V gene has CDR1 MDHEN and CDR2 SYDVKM. CDR3 sequence: CAIQAGLIYEQYF. CDR3 DNA sequence: TGTGCCATCCAGGCAGGGTTGATCTACGAGCAGTACTTC. Full variable domain (missing parts from reference TRBV28 and TRBJ2-7): DVKVTQSSRYLVKRTGEKVFLECVQDMDHENMFWYRQDPGLGLRLIYFSYDVKMKEKGDIPEGYSVSREKKERFSLILESASTNQTSMYLCAIQAGLIYEQYFGPGTRLTVT.